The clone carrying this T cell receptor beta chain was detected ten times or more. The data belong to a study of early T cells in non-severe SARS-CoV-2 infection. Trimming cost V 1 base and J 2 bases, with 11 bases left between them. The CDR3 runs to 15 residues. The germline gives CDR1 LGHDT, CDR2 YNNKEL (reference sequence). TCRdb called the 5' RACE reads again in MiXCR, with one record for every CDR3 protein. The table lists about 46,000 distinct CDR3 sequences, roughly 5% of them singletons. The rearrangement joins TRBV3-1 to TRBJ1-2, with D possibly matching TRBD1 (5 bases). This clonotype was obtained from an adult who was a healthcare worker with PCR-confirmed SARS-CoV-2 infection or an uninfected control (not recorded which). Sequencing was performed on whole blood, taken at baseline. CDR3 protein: CASSQVAGVNYGYTF. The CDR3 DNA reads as TGTGCCAGCAGCCAAGTGGCGGGGGTAAACTATGGCTACACCTTC.